Listed below are T cell receptor beta chains from one sample, sequenced in a study of T cell repertoires in cytomegalovirus infection. TCRdb used MiXCR to reprocess the reads, holding one entry per CDR3 protein. The repertoire holds about 830,000 distinct CDR3 sequences, with less than 35% as singletons. These receptors lack a known antigen. The starting material was cultured CD8+ T cells from PBMCs, obtained from culture after CMV antigen stimulation. The source is a human donor in good health (CMV status not recorded). Some clones in this sample may be carry-over from other donors' samples. The CDR3 runs from the conserved cysteine through the conserved F or W. The order of the fields is V gene, J gene, clone size, D gene, CDR3 protein, CDR3 DNA. A D gene is named only where the DNA matches it firmly. The size entry is marked missing in some rows and otherwise reads once, few, many or a size class.

V: TRBV7-9; J: TRBJ2-5; size: few; D: .; CDR3: CASSLTRETQYF; DNA: TGTGCCAGCAGCTTAACTCGGGAGACCCAGTACTTC
V: TRBV11-2; J: TRBJ2-3; size: .; D: .; CDR3: CATQSTDTQYF; DNA: TGTGCCACCCAAAGCACAGATACGCAGTATTTT
V: TRBV7-6; J: TRBJ1-1; size: many; D: .; CDR3: CASSPLGGNTEAFF; DNA: TGTGCCAGCAGCCCGTTAGGGGGGAACACTGAAGCTTTCTTT
V: TRBV20-1; J: TRBJ2-1; size: few; D: .; CDR3: CSAPPQSSYNEQFF; DNA: TGCAGTGCTCCCCCTCAAAGCTCCTACAATGAGCAGTTCTTC
V: TRBV27; J: TRBJ2-1; size: few; D: .; CDR3: CASSLTRSHYEQFF; DNA: TGTGCCAGCAGCTTGACTAGGTCGCATTATGAGCAGTTCTTC
V: TRBV5-1; J: TRBJ1-5; size: .; D: .; CDR3: CASSLVAAREGGNQPQHF; DNA: TGCGCCAGCAGCTTGGTCGCCGCCAGGGAGGGGGGCAATCAGCCCCAGCATTTT
V: TRBV6-1; J: TRBJ2-3; size: .; D: .; CDR3: CASSSYNRLPTDTQYF; DNA: TGTGCCAGCAGTTCCTACAACAGGCTCCCCACAGATACGCAGTATTTT
V: TRBV12-3/TRBV12-4; J: TRBJ2-6; size: few; D: .; CDR3: CASSYQGANVLTF; DNA: TGTGCCAGCAGTTACCAAGGGGCCAACGTCCTGACTTTC
V: TRBV19; J: TRBJ2-3; size: .; D: .; CDR3: CASSIVEDTQYF; DNA: TGTGCCAGTAGTATTGTCGAGGATACGCAGTATTTT
V: TRBV6-1; J: TRBJ2-7; size: .; D: .; CDR3: CASWTVERTSYEQYF; DNA: TGTGCCAGTTGGACGGTGGAGAGGACCTCATACGAGCAGTACTTC
V: TRBV6-5; J: TRBJ2-6; size: few; D: .; CDR3: CASSYSDSYPSGANVLTF; DNA: TGTGCCAGCAGTTACTCGGACAGTTATCCCTCTGGGGCCAACGTCCTGACTTTC
V: TRBV19; J: TRBJ2-4; size: .; D: .; CDR3: CASSPRTGLLAKNIQYF; DNA: TGTGCCAGTAGTCCCAGAACAGGACTGCTAGCCAAAAACATTCAGTACTTC
V: TRBV7-8; J: TRBJ2-1; size: few; D: TRBD2; CDR3: CASTPGFQRGISSYNEQFF; DNA: TGTGCCAGCACCCCGGGTTTTCAGCGGGGGATTAGCTCCTACAATGAGCAGTTCTTC
V: TRBV24-1; J: TRBJ2-1; size: many; D: .; CDR3: CATSDSGRNEQFF; DNA: TGTGCCACCAGTGATTCGGGGCGTAATGAGCAGTTCTTC
V: TRBV4-3; J: TRBJ2-5; size: few; D: .; CDR3: CASSQDITAPLTPRETQYF; DNA: TGCGCCAGCAGCCAAGATATTACAGCCCCTCTTACCCCTCGGGAGACCCAGTACTTC
V: TRBV6-1; J: TRBJ1-1; size: few; D: TRBD1; CDR3: CASSVTQGASTEAFF; DNA: TGTGCCAGCAGTGTTACACAGGGGGCAAGCACTGAAGCTTTCTTT
V: TRBV28; J: TRBJ2-1; size: few; D: .; CDR3: CASSLIQGWEQFF; DNA: TGTGCCAGCAGTTTAATTCAGGGATGGGAGCAGTTCTTC
V: TRBV19; J: TRBJ1-5; size: .; D: .; CDR3: CASSIRAGDSNQPQHF; DNA: TGTGCCAGTAGTATACGGGCGGGTGATAGCAATCAGCCCCAGCATTTT
V: TRBV4-1; J: TRBJ2-2; size: .; D: TRBD2; CDR3: CASSPGLAGGPRTGELFF; DNA: TGCGCCAGCAGCCCCGGACTAGCGGGGGGGCCCCGGACCGGGGAGCTGTTTTTT
V: TRBV20-1; J: TRBJ1-5; size: .; D: .; CDR3: CSAKGRRGPNQPQHF; DNA: TGCAGTGCTAAGGGTAGGAGGGGACCAAATCAGCCCCAGCATTTT
V: TRBV19; J: TRBJ2-1; size: few; D: TRBD2; CDR3: CASRTTSGGENEQFF; DNA: TGTGCCAGTAGGACGACTAGCGGGGGGGAAAATGAGCAGTTCTTC
V: TRBV7-2; J: TRBJ1-1; size: many; D: .; CDR3: CASSLDPTTEAFF; DNA: TGTGCCAGCAGCTTGGATCCTACCACTGAAGCTTTCTTT
V: TRBV27; J: TRBJ1-2; size: .; D: TRBD1; CDR3: CASSLLGRGPPSAYGYTF; DNA: TGTGCCAGCAGTTTATTGGGCAGGGGGCCTCCATCGGCCTATGGCTACACCTTC
V: TRBV12-3/TRBV12-4; J: TRBJ2-3; size: .; D: TRBD1; CDR3: CASRGTATSTDTQYF; DNA: TGTGCCAGCAGGGGGACAGCCACTAGCACAGATACGCAGTATTTT
V: TRBV6-5; J: TRBJ2-3; size: few; D: TRBD2; CDR3: CASSYSRTGGDTDTQYF; DNA: TGTGCCAGCAGTTACTCGAGAACGGGGGGGGACACAGATACGCAGTATTTT
V: TRBV19; J: TRBJ1-2; size: .; D: .; CDR3: CASSMTLGSSYGYTF; DNA: TGTGCCAGTAGTATGACCCTGGGGAGTTCCTATGGCTACACCTTC
V: TRBV15; J: TRBJ1-1; size: .; D: TRBD1; CDR3: CATSRGQGRVNTEAFF; DNA: TGTGCCACCAGCAGAGGACAGGGGAGGGTTAACACTGAAGCTTTCTTT
V: TRBV24-1; J: TRBJ1-2; size: few; D: .; CDR3: CATSDTRGYGYTF; DNA: TGTGCCACCAGTGATACTCGGGGTTATGGCTACACCTTC
V: TRBV18; J: TRBJ1-2; size: .; D: TRBD1; CDR3: CASSPYRGQVGYGYTF; DNA: TGTGCCAGCTCACCCTACAGGGGGCAAGTTGGCTATGGCTACACCTTC
V: TRBV7-9; J: TRBJ2-7; size: many; D: TRBD1; CDR3: CASRGPGTAYEQYF; DNA: TGTGCCAGCAGAGGTCCCGGGACAGCCTACGAGCAGTACTTC
V: TRBV11-1; J: TRBJ2-7; size: few; D: .; CDR3: CASSYTGRSYEQYF; DNA: TGTGCCAGCAGCTATACAGGGAGGTCCTACGAGCAGTACTTC
V: TRBV7-6; J: TRBJ2-2; size: .; D: TRBD1; CDR3: CASSLQGASVTGELFF; DNA: TGTGCCAGCAGCTTACAGGGGGCGAGTGTCACCGGGGAGCTGTTTTTT
V: TRBV12-3/TRBV12-4; J: TRBJ2-1; size: .; D: .; CDR3: CASSQVQGGPYNEQFF; DNA: TGTGCCAGCAGCCAAGTTCAGGGGGGGCCTTACAATGAGCAGTTCTTC
V: TRBV29-1; J: TRBJ1-5; size: .; D: TRBD1; CDR3: CSVADRVNQPQHF; DNA: TGCAGCGTTGCGGACAGGGTAAATCAGCCCCAGCATTTT
V: TRBV7-8; J: TRBJ2-3; size: many; D: .; CDR3: CASSPWSTDTQYF; DNA: TGTGCCAGCAGCCCATGGAGCACAGATACGCAGTATTTT
V: TRBV7-8; J: TRBJ2-1; size: many; D: TRBD2; CDR3: CASSSVAGDEQFF; DNA: TGTGCCAGCAGCTCCGTGGCGGGGGATGAGCAGTTCTTC
V: TRBV19; J: TRBJ1-5; size: .; D: .; CDR3: CASSQGWGNQPQHF; DNA: TGTGCCAGTTCCCAGGGTTGGGGTAATCAGCCCCAGCATTTT